What follows are 14 T cell receptor beta chains derived from one specimen sequenced in a study of vaccination effects on CD4 cells after COVID-19. For these receptors, no antigen is known. CD4+ T cell isolation took place after approximately 11 days of culture. Here immunoSEQ multiplex PCR was the method, and the copy in TCRdb shows in-frame clones only, minus some. The sample has 50,000 to 75,000 clones, about three quarters seen once. The sample here was CD4+ T cells from PBMCs cultured without peptide, taken before COVID-19 vaccination. All receptors come from a human donor who received a COVID-19 vaccine.

V is TRBV5-5 and J is TRBJ2-5; D tentatively fits TRBD1 or TRBD2 (5 bases each). V dropped 0 bases and J dropped 1 base, with 7 bases sitting between them. The CDR3 is made up of 14 amino acids. Per the germline V gene, CDR1 is SGHKS and CDR2 is YYEKEE (reference sequence). CDR3 bases: TGTGCCAGCAGCTTGGCGGGACCCCAAGAGACCCAGTACTTC. Residues: CASSLAGPQETQYF.

The chain recombines TRBV28 with TRBJ1-6; 8 bases agree with TRBD1. CDR1 is MDHEN and CDR2 is SYDVKM in the germline V gene. The CDR3 has 15 residues. Trimming removed 3 bases from V and 9 bases from J; junction bases left unmatched: 7. CDR3 DNA sequence: TGTGCCAGCAGTTTTGGCGGGACAGGAGGTTCACCCCTCCACTTT. This gives the protein CASSFGGTGGSPLHF.

This clone was picked up one time. This rearrangement joins TRBV6-1 to TRBJ2-1; D may be TRBD2 (5 bases). The CDR3 has 13 residues. The V end was cut by 2 bases, the J end by 11 bases, with 13 bases between. Germline assignment: CDR1 MNHNS and CDR2 SASEGT. This chain's CDR3 is CASSEFLAGQQFF. The CDR3 DNA follows: TGTGCCAGCAGTGAATTCCTAGCCGGGCAGCAGTTCTTC.

The chain carries TRBV12-3 or TRBV12-4 and TRBJ2-7; D remains ambiguous. This CDR3 spans 13 amino acids. V lost 2 bases and J 6 bases, leaving 11 bases between the germline ends. The CDR3, as DNA: TGTGCCAGCAGTTTAAGGATGGGTTCCGAGCAGTACGTC. Translated, it gives CASSLRMGSEQYV.

This clone was seen only a few times. V is TRBV10-3 and J is TRBJ1-1; D perhaps matches TRBD1 (5 bases). The CDR3 consists of 14 residues. Germline CDR1 is ENHRY and CDR2 is SYGVKD. V gave up 4 bases and J gave up 2 bases, with 11 bases separating them. The CDR3 DNA sequence: TGTGCCATCAGTGCGGGACTAACTAACACTGAAGCTTTCTTT. Protein sequence: CAISAGLTNTEAFF.

This chain joins TRBV19 and TRBJ2-6; D is perhaps TRBD1 (5 bases). Trimming took off 5 bases at V and 0 bases at J, with 14 bases between the two ends. The CDR3 loop spans 17 amino acids. CDR1 LNHDA and CDR2 SQIVND come from the germline V gene (reference sequence). The CDR3 region is CASSRRQSTSGANVLTF. The CDR3 DNA reads TGTGCCAGTAGTCGAAGACAGTCGACCTCTGGGGCCAACGTCCTGACTTTC.

J is TRBJ1-6 and V is TRBV5-8, with 7 bases identical to TRBD1. CDR3 length: 17 amino acids. Germline V gives CDR1 SGHTS, CDR2 YDEGEE. The trim removed 4 bases at V and 0 bases at J, leaving 7 bases unmatched. The DNA for the CDR3 is TGTGCCAGCAGCCGAAACAGGGGAGGCTCCTATAATTCACCCCTCCACTTT. Protein product: CASSRNRGGSYNSPLHF.

This chain links TRBV6-5 with TRBJ2-1; D not resolved. The V end was cut by 2 bases, the J end by 1 base, with 6 bases between. The CDR3 contains 14 residues. Looked up from germline, CDR1 is MNHEY and CDR2 is SVGAGI. The CDR3 spells CASSYDRSYNEQFF. In DNA form, the CDR3 reads TGTGCCAGCAGTTACGATAGGTCCTACAATGAGCAGTTCTTC.

This chain uses TRBV30 with TRBJ2-5, with D unresolved. This CDR3 has 13 amino acids. Germline lookup yields CDR1 GTSNPN and CDR2 SVGIG (reference sequence). V gave up 1 base and J gave up 5 bases, with 11 bases separating them. CDR3 in amino acids: CAWSGASGETQYF. The CDR3 DNA follows: TGTGCCTGGAGTGGGGCGTCGGGCGAGACCCAGTACTTC.

CDR3 DNA sequence: TGCGCCAGCAGCCAGAACCCGGCTGGCCGCAATGAGCAGTTCTTC. Encoded protein: CASSQNPAGRNEQFF. This chain connects TRBV4-1 to TRBJ2-1; no firm D call. The CDR3 is 15 residues long. Trimming stripped 3 bases from V and 6 bases from J, with 15 bases between. CDR1 is MGHRA and CDR2 is YSYEKL in the germline V gene.

The CDR3 nucleotides read TGTGCCAGTAAAAGTTCAGGGACTGGAAACACCATATATTTT. This translates into CASKSSGTGNTIYF. The rearrangement uses TRBV19 and TRBJ1-3, with D possibly TRBD1 on 5 matching bases. The CDR3 consists of 14 residues. Trimming removed 7 bases from V and 2 bases from J, with 12 bases in between. The germline V gene encodes CDR1 LNHDA and CDR2 SQIVND (reference sequence).

CDR3 in amino acids: CASSFMGGQVQGQYV. The CDR3, as DNA: TGTGCCAGCAGCTTTATGGGGGGACAGGTCCAAGGGCAGTACGTC. The chain couples TRBV5-6 to TRBJ2-7; 8 bases match TRBD1. The CDR3 consists of 15 residues. The V gene's germline CDR1 is SGHDT and CDR2 YYEEEE. V was pared by 2 bases and J by 9 bases, with 13 bases of the junction left unmatched.

The chain uses TRBV9 and TRBJ1-1; D gene uncertain. The CDR3 runs 14 residues. V was cut by 4 bases and J by 0 bases, with 10 bases left in between. Germline lookup yields CDR1 SGDLS and CDR2 YYNGEE. CDR3 in DNA: TGTGCCAGCAGCACCCAGGCGCTGAACACTGAAGCTTTCTTT. Its translation is CASSTQALNTEAFF.

The chain has TRBV9 and TRBJ1-3; D uncertain. The CDR3 consists of 14 residues. V shed 6 bases and J shed 0 bases, with 10 bases lying between them. Germline V CDR1 and CDR2: SGDLS, YYNGEE. As DNA, the CDR3 is TGTGCCAGCAAGGGCCTGGGCTCTGGAAACACCATATATTTT. Its protein is CASKGLGSGNTIYF.